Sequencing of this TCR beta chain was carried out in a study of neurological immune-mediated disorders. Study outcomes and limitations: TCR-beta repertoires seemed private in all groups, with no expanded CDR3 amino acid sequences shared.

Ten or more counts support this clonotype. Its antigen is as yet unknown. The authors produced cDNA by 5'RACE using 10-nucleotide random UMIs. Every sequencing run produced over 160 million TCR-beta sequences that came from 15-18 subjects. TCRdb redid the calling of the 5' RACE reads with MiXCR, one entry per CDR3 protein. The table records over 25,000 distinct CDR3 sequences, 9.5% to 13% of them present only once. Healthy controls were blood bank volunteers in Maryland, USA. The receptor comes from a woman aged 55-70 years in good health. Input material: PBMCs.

DNA of the CDR3: TGTGCCAGCAGCCCCGGACTCTATGGGTCTGGGGCCAACGTCCTGACTTTC. Translation gives CASSPGLYGSGANVLTF. The chain combines TRBV12-3 or TRBV12-4 with TRBJ2-6, with TRBD2 as a possible D gene (5 bases). The ends were cut back, 6 bases at V and 1 base at J, with 16 bases in the middle. This CDR3 has 17 amino acids.